This T cell receptor beta chain was captured by sequencing in a study of blood T cell repertoires in COVID-19. Overall study context: Researchers got acute and convalescent COVID-19 samples from the United States, Italy and Spain. T cells, B-cell-depleted T cells, or PBMCs provided the cDNA or gDNA that served as material.

Trimming cost V 1 base and J 0 bases; bases outside gene matches: 4. CDR1 is SGHNT and CDR2 is YYREEE in the germline V gene (reference sequence). The CDR3 has 16 residues. Original processing methods: Reference gene primers were amplified, and this amplification served to estimate nucleated cell counts. Profiled with immunoSEQ multiplex PCR; TCRdb holds only in-frame clones, not every one. From that table come the V and J calls and clone size; the DNA was used to work out D and trimming. The sample includes approximately 170,000 clones, approximately 84% of them seen just once. The sample consisted of peripheral blood. This sequence joins TRBV5-4 and TRBJ1-3; 7 bases match TRBD1. The source is a man aged 70 or older with active or convalescent COVID-19. The CDR3 reads CASSLTQGGSGNTIYF. The CDR3 DNA reads TGTGCCAGCAGCTTGACTCAGGGGGGCTCTGGAAACACCATATATTTT.